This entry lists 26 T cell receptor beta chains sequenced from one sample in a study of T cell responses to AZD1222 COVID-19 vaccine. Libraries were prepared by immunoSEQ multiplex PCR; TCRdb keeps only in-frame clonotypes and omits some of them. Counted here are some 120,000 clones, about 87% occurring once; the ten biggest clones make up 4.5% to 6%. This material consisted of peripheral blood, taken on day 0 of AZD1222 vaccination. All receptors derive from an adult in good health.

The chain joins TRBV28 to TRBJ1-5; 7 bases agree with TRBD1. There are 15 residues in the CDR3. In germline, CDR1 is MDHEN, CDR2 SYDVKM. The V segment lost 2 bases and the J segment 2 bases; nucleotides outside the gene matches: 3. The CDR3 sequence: CASSLPGGGNQPQHF. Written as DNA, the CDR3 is TGTGCCAGCAGTTTACCAGGGGGGGGCAATCAGCCCCAGCATTTT. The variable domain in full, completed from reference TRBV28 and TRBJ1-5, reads DVKVTQSSRYLVKRTGEKVFLECVQDMDHENMFWYRQDPGLGLRLIYFSYDVKMKEKGDIPEGYSVSREKKERFSLILESASTNQTSMYLCASSLPGGGNQPQHFGDGTRLSIL.

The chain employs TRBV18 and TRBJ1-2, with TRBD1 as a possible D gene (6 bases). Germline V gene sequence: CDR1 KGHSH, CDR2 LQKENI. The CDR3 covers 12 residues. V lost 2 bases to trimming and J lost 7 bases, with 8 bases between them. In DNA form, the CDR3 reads TGTGCCAGCTCACCAACAGGGAGTGGCTACACCTTC. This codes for CASSPTGSGYTF.

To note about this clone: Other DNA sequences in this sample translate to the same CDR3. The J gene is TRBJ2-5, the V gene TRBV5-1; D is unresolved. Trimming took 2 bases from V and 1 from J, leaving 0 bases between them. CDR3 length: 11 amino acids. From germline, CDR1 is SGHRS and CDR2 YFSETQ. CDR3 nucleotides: TGCGCCAGCAGCTTCCAAGAGACCCAGTACTTC. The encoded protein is CASSFQETQYF.

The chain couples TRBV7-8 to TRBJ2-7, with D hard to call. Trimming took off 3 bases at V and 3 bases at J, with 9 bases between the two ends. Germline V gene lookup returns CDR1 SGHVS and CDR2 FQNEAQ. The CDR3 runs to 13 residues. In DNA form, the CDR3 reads TGTGCCAGCAGCTTCGACGTGGTCTACGAGCAGTACTTC. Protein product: CASSFDVVYEQYF.

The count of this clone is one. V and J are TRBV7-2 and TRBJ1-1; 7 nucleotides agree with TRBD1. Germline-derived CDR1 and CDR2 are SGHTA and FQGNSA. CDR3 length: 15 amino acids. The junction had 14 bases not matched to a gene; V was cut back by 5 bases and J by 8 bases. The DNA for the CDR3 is TGTGCCAGCAGCGTAATGGGGGGGCTGGGACAGGAAGCTTTCTTT. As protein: CASSVMGGLGQEAFF.

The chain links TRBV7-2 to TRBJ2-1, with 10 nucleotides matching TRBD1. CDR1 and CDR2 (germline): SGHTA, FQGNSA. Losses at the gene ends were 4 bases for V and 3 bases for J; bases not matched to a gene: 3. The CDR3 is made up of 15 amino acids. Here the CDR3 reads CASSSGQGGYNEQFF. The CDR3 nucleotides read TGTGCCAGCAGCTCCGGACAGGGGGGCTACAATGAGCAGTTCTTC.

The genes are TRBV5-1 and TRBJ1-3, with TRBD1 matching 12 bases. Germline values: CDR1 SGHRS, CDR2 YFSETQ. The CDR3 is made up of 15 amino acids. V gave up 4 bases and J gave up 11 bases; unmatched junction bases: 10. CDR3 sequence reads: CASSPGGQGALAIYF. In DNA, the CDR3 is TGCGCCAGCAGCCCAGGGGGACAGGGGGCTTTAGCCATATATTTT.

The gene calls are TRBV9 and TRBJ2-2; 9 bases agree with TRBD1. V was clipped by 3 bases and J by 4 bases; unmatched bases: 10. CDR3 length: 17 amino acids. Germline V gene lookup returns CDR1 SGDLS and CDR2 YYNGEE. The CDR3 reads CASSAPAGTGFTGELFF. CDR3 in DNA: TGTGCCAGCAGCGCGCCCGCCGGGACAGGGTTCACCGGGGAGCTGTTTTTT. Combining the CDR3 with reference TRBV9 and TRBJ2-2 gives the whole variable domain DSGVTQTPKHLITATGQRVTLRCSPRSGDLSVYWYQQSLDQGLQFLIQYYNGEERAKGNILERFSAQQFPDLHSELNLSSLELGDSALYFCASSAPAGTGFTGELFFGEGSRLTVL.

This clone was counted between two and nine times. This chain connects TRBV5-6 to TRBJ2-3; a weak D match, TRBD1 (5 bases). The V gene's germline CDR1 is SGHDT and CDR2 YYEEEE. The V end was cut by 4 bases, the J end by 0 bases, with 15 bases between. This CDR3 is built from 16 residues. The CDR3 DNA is TGTGCCAGCAGCCCTTACCTGACAGTTAGCACAGATACGCAGTATTTT. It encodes CASSPYLTVSTDTQYF.

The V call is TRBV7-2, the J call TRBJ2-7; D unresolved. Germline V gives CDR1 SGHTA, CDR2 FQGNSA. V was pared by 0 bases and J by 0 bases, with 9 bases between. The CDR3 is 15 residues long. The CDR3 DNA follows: TGTGCCAGCAGCTTAGCTATTCACAACTCCTACGAGCAGTACTTC. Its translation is CASSLAIHNSYEQYF.

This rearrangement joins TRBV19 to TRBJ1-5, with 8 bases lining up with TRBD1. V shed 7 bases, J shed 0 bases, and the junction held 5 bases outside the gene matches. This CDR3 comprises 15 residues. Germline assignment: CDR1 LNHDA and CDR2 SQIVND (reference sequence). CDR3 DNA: TGTGCCAGTACGACAGGGGTTTTTAGCAATCAGCCCCAGCATTTT. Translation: CASTTGVFSNQPQHF.

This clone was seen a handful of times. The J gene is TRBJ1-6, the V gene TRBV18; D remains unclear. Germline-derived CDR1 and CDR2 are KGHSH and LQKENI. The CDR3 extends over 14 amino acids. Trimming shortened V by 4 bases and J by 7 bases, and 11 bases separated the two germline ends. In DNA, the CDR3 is TGTGCCAGCTCACTAACAGTCTCCAATTCACCCCTCCACTTT. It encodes CASSLTVSNSPLHF.

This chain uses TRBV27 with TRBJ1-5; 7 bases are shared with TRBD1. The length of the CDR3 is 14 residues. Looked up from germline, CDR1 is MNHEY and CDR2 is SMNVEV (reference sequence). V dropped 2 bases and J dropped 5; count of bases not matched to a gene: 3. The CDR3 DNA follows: TGTGCCAGCAGTTTAGGGACAGCAGATCAGCCCCAGCATTTT. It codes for CASSLGTADQPQHF.

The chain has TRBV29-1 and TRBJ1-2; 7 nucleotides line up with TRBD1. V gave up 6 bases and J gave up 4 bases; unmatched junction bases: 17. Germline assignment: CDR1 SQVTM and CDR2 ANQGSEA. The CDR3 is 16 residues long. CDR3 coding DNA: TGCAGCGTCCCCGATCCCGGGACAGATAACCTCTATGGCTACACCTTC. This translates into CSVPDPGTDNLYGYTF.

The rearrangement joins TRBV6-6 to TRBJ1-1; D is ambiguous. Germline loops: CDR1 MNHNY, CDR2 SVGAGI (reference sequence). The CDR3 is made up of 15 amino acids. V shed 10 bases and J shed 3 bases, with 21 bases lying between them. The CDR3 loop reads CAIQKDREVHTEAFF. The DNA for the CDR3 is TGTGCCATCCAGAAAGACCGGGAGGTACACACTGAAGCTTTCTTT.

CDR3 nucleotide sequence: TGTGCCAGCAGCAGTAGAAGGGACAGCCAGACTGAAGCTTTCTTT. Protein: CASSSRRDSQTEAFF. V gene TRBV7-9 combines with J gene TRBJ1-1; 7 nucleotides line up with TRBD1. Trimming took 5 bases from V and 5 from J; bases not matched to a gene: 11. The CDR3 is made up of 15 amino acids. Germline V gives CDR1 SEHNR, CDR2 FQNEAQ (reference sequence).

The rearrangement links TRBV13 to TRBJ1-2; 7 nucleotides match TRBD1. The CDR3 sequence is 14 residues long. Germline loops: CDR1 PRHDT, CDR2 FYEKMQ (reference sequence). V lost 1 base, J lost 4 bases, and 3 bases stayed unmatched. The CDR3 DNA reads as TGTGCCAGCAGCTTAGTAGGGGGCGCCTATGGCTACACCTTC. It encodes CASSLVGGAYGYTF.

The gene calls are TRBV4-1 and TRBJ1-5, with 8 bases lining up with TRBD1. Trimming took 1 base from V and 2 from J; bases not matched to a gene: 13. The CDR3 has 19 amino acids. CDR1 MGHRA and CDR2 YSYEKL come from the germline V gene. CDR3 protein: CASSQGAIGRGRGNQPQHF. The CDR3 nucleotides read TGCGCCAGCAGCCAAGGCGCAATTGGCAGGGGGCGAGGCAATCAGCCCCAGCATTTT.

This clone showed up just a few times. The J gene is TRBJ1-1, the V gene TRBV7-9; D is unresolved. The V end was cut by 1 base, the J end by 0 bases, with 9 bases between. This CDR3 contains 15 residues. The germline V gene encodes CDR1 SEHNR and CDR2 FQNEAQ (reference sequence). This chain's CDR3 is CASSLGLGVNTEAFF. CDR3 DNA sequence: TGTGCCAGCAGCTTAGGTCTGGGAGTGAACACTGAAGCTTTCTTT. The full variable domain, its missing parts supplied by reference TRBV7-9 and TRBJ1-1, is DTGVSQNPRHKITKRGQNVTFRCDPISEHNRLYWYRQTLGQGPEFLTYFQNEAQLEKSRLLSDRFSAERPKGSFSTLEIQRTEQGDSAMYLCASSLGLGVNTEAFFGQGTRLTVV.

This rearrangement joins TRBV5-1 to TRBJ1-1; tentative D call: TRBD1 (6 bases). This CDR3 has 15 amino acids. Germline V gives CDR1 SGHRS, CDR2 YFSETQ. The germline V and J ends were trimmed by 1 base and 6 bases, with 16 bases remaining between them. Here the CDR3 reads CASSLYPGRGAEAFF. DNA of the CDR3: TGCGCCAGCAGCTTGTATCCGGGTAGGGGGGCTGAAGCTTTCTTT.

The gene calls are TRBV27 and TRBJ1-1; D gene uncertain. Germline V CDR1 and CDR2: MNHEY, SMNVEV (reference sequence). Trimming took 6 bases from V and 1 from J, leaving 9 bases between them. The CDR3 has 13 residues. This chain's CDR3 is CASSILGNTEAFF. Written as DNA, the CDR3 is TGTGCCAGCAGCATCCTTGGGAACACTGAAGCTTTCTTT.

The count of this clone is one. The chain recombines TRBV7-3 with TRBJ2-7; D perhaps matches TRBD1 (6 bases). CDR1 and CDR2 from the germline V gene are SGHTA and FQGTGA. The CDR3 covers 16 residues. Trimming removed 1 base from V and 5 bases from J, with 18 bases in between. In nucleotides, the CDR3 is TGTGCCAGCAGCTTAATTTCAGGGGCAGCCATCCACGAGCAGTACTTC. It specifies CASSLISGAAIHEQYF.

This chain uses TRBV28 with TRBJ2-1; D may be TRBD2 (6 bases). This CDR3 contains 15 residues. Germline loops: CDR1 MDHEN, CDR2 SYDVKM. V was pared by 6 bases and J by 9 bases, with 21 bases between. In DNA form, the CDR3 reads TGTGCCAGCAGGGAGGGGACTCCACTCCGAGGTGAGCAGTTCTTC. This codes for CASREGTPLRGEQFF. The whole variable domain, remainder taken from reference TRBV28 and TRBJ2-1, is DVKVTQSSRYLVKRTGEKVFLECVQDMDHENMFWYRQDPGLGLRLIYFSYDVKMKEKGDIPEGYSVSREKKERFSLILESASTNQTSMYLCASREGTPLRGEQFFGPGTRLTVL.

The CDR3 sequence is CASSLTGQNTGELFF. CDR3 bases: TGTGCCAGCAGCTTGACGGGACAGAACACCGGGGAGCTGTTTTTT. The V gene is TRBV5-4, the J gene TRBJ2-2; tentative D call: TRBD1 (6 bases). Germline CDR1 is SGHNT and CDR2 is YYREEE (reference sequence). The CDR3 contains 15 residues. The germline V and J ends were trimmed by 1 base and 1 base, with 8 bases remaining between them.

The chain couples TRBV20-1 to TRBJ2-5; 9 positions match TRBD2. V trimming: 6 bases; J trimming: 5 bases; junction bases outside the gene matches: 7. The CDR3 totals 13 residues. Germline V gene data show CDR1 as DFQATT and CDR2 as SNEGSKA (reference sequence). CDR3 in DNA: TGCAGTGCGAGTGGCGGGGGGGCTGAGACCCAGTACTTC. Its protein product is CSASGGGAETQYF.

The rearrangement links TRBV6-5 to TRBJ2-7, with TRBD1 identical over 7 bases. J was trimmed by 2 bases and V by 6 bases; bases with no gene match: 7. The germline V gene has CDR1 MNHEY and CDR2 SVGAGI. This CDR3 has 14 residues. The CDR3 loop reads CASRPGTEAYEQYF. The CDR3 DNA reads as TGTGCCAGCAGACCCGGGACAGAGGCCTACGAGCAGTACTTC.